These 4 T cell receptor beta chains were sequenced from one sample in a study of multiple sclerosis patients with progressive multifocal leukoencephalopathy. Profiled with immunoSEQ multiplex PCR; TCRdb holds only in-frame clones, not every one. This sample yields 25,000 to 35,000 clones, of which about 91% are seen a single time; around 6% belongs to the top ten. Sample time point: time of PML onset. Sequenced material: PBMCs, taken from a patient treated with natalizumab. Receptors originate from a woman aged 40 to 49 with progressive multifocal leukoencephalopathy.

The CDR3 DNA is TGTGCCAGCAGTGAAACCGGGACTAGCGTAGTGACCCAGTACTTC. Translation gives CASSETGTSVVTQYF. The chain has TRBV2 and TRBJ2-5, with TRBD2 matching over 10 bases. Trimming cost V 2 bases and J 7 bases; bases outside gene matches: 7. Germline assignment: CDR1 SNHLY and CDR2 FYNNEI. This CDR3 contains 15 residues.

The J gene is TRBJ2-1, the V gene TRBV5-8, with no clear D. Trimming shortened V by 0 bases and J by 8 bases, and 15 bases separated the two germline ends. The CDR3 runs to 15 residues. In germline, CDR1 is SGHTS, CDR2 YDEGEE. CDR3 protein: CASSLGRTSGDEQFF. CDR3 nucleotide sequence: TGTGCCAGCAGCTTGGGACGCACTTCTGGCGATGAGCAGTTCTTC.

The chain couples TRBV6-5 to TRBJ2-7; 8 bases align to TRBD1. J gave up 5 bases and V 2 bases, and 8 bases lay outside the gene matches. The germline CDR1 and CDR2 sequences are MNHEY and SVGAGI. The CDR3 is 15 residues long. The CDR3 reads CASSYQTGVLDEQYF. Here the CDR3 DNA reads TGTGCCAGCAGTTACCAGACAGGGGTGCTGGACGAGCAGTACTTC.

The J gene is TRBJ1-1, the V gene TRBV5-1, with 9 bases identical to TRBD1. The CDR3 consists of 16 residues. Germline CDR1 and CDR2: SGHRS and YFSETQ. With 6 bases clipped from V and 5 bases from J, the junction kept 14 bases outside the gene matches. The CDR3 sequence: CASTRDRVSLGTEAFF. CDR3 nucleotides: TGCGCCAGCACCCGGGACAGGGTCTCGCTTGGGACTGAAGCTTTCTTT.